Listed below are T cell receptor beta chains from one sample, sequenced in a study of cytomegalovirus exposure and HLA in healthy donors. Assay: immunoSEQ multiplex PCR; the TCRdb copy retains only in-frame clones and omits some. The table lists around 130,000 clones, around 83% of them singletons. The sample comprised PBMCs. The receptor set was obtained from a woman in her twenties or thirties in good health and CMV-seropositive. Each CDR3 is given with its conserved first and last residue. A D gene is named only where the DNA matches it firmly. Expanded clones get a size class; other rows say once, few or many, or leave the size out.

D,V,size,J,DNA,CDR3
.,TRBV6-1,.,TRBJ1-1,TGTGCCAGCAGTCTGACTCCCGCCACTGAAGCTTTCTTT,CASSLTPATEAFF
.,TRBV7-2,.,TRBJ2-5,TGTGCCAGCAGCTTAGGCGGCTCCAGCGCGGAGACCCAGTACTTC,CASSLGGSSAETQYF
.,TRBV7-3,.,TRBJ2-2,TGTGCCAGCAGCTTGATCGGTGACTACACGAACACCGGGGAGCTGTTTTTT,CASSLIGDYTNTGELFF
.,TRBV5-1,.,TRBJ1-2,TGCGCCAGCAGCTACGGGGGGGGCTTACTCCTCTCTAACTATGGCTACACCTTC,CASSYGGGLLLSNYGYTF
.,TRBV9,few,TRBJ1-5,TGTGCCAGCAGCACAACGGGACAACCCAATCAGCCCCAGCATTTT,CASSTTGQPNQPQHF
.,TRBV9,once,TRBJ1-1,TGTGCCAGCAGCGTAGATGGCACCAACACTGAAGCTTTCTTT,CASSVDGTNTEAFF
.,TRBV14,.,TRBJ1-6,TGTGCCAGCAGCCAAGAGTATTCCTCTAATTCACCCCTCCACTTT,CASSQEYSSNSPLHF
.,TRBV7-8,few,TRBJ1-3,TGTGCCAGCCGCCCTTGGGGCTTCTCTGGAAACACCATATATTTT,CASRPWGFSGNTIYF
TRBD1,TRBV10-1,.,TRBJ1-5,TGCGCCAGCAGACTACTCCTGGACAGGGCAAATCAGCCCCAGCATTTT,CASRLLLDRANQPQHF
TRBD2,TRBV5-1,.,TRBJ2-1,TGCGCCAGCAGCCCCGGGACTAGCTATGAGCAGTTCTTC,CASSPGTSYEQFF
.,TRBV2,.,TRBJ1-1,TGTGCCAGCACCAACAATGGGGCGGCTGAAGCTTTCTTT,CASTNNGAAEAFF
.,TRBV27,.,TRBJ1-2,TGTGCCAGCAGTTTATCGGGCGGGGAATCCTATGGCTACACCTTC,CASSLSGGESYGYTF
.,TRBV10-3,.,TRBJ1-2,TGTGCCATCAGTGACCTTGCATCTCGGGGCTACACCTTC,CAISDLASRGYTF
TRBD2,TRBV7-3,.,TRBJ2-1,TGTGCCAGCAGCTTAGTTGCCTTAGCGGGAGGTGGGAATGAGCAGTTCTTC,CASSLVALAGGGNEQFF
TRBD2,TRBV9,.,TRBJ2-7,TGTGCCAGCAGCGTAGGCGTTGGGACTAGCGGGGGCCCCTACGAGCAGTACTTC,CASSVGVGTSGGPYEQYF
.,TRBV10-3,.,TRBJ2-1,TGTGCCATCAGTGAGCCCGAACTCAGGGGGCAGTTCTTC,CAISEPELRGQFF
TRBD1,TRBV2,.,TRBJ1-5,TGTGCCAGCGCGGACCGTACAGGGGGGTGGGGGACCCAGCATTTT,CASADRTGGWGTQHF
.,TRBV7-8,.,TRBJ1-6,TGTGCCAGCAGCTTTGGGGCAGGGAAAGGGTCACCCCTCCACTTT,CASSFGAGKGSPLHF
.,TRBV28,.,TRBJ1-2,TGTGCCAGCAGTTTAGGATACAGGGAAGCTAACTATGGCTACACCTTC,CASSLGYREANYGYTF
.,TRBV21-1,once,TRBJ2-7,TGTGCCAGCAGCAAAGGAGGGGGAGCGGACCCCGCCGAGCAGTACTTC,CASSKGGGADPAEQYF
TRBD1,TRBV29-1,.,TRBJ1-1,TGCAGCGTTGAAGGGGGACAGGGGGCCTTCAGGAACACTGAAGCTTTCTTT,CSVEGGQGAFRNTEAFF
.,TRBV14,.,TRBJ1-1,TGTGCCAGCAGCCAAGAGGGGGCCCCGTTCATGAACACTGAAGCTTTCTTT,CASSQEGAPFMNTEAFF
TRBD2,TRBV28,.,TRBJ2-1,TGTGCCAGCGGGTTCCTAGCGGGCTCCTACAATGAGCAGTTCTTC,CASGFLAGSYNEQFF
.,TRBV6-6,.,TRBJ1-3,TGTGCCAGCAGTTACTCGGACAGTGGAAACACCATATATTTT,CASSYSDSGNTIYF
.,TRBV10-3,.,TRBJ2-3,TGTGCCATCAGTGGACAGGGTGGAGGGGATACGCAGTATTTT,CAISGQGGGDTQYF
.,TRBV2,few,TRBJ1-1,TGTGCCAGCAGCATTTACCCCCGAGGCACTGAAGCTTTCTTT,CASSIYPRGTEAFF